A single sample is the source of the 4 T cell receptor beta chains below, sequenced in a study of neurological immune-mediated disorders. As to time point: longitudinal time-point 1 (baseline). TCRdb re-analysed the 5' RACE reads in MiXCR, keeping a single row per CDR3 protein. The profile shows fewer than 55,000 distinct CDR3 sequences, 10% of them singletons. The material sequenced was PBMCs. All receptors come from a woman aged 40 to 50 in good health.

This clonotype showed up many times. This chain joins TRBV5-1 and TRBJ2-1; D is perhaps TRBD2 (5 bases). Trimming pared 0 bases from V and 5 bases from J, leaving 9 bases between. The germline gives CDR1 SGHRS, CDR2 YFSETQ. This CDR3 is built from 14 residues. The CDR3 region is CASSLAGSDNEQFF. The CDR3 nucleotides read TGCGCCAGCAGCTTGGCGGGATCAGACAATGAGCAGTTCTTC.

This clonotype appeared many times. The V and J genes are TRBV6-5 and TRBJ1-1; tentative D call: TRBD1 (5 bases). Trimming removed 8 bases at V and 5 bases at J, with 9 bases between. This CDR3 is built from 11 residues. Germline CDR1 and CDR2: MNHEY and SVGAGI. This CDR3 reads CASESGTEAFF. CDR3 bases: TGTGCCAGCGAGTCAGGGACTGAAGCTTTCTTT.

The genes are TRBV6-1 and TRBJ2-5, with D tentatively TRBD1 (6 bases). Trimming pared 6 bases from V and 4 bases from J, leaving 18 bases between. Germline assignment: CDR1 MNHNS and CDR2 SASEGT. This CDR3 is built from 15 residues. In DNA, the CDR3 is TGTGCCAGCAGCTCTAGCAGGGACACTCGAGAGACCCAGTACTTC. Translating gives CASSSSRDTRETQYF.

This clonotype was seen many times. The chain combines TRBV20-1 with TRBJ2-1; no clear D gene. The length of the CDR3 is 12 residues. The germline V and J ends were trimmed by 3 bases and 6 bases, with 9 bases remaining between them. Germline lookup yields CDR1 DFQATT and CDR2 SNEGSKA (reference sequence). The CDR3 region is CSASFPVNEQFF. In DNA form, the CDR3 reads TGCAGTGCTAGTTTCCCAGTCAATGAGCAGTTCTTC.